This entry lists 17 T cell receptor beta chains sequenced from one sample in a study of beta chain features in type 1 diabetes. cDNA synthesis used the whole RNA isolate, giving expressed TCRB sequences. Assay used: immunoSEQ multiplex PCR; TCRdb lists only in-frame clones, some missing. Altogether around 250,000 clones are present, approximately 15% being singletons, with the ten largest covering roughly 0.018%. Their specific antigens are unknown. Points from the study as a whole: Across all four CD4+ subsets, people with type 1 diabetes showed modestly shorter TCRB CDR3s.

Sequencing was performed on naive CD4+ T cells from blood. Source of these receptors: a man in his thirties or forties with type 1 diabetes.

The CDR3 is CASTGSTGGAWWYGYTF. The CDR3 DNA reads TGTGCCAGTACTGGATCTACAGGGGGTGCTTGGTGGTATGGCTACACCTTC. V is TRBV19 and J is TRBJ1-2; 8 bases map to TRBD1. The CDR3 has 17 residues. With 7 bases clipped from V and 5 bases from J, the junction kept 18 bases outside the gene matches. The germline V gene has CDR1 LNHDA and CDR2 SQIVND (reference sequence).

This clone was seen only a few times. One end of the junction is discordant with germline, which a read error may explain. The chain is built from TRBV7-9 and TRBJ2-1; TRBD2 is a possible D gene (5 bases). This CDR3 has 14 amino acids. The germline gives CDR1 SEHNR, CDR2 FQNEAQ (reference sequence). The CDR3 is CASSLQDSDNEQFF. CDR3 coding DNA: TGTGCCAGCAGCTTACAGGACTCCGACAATGAGCAGTTCTTC.

There are a few counts of this clone. The chain employs TRBV5-1 and TRBJ2-7, with 14 bases matching TRBD2. Germline V CDR1 and CDR2: SGHRS, YFSETQ. The CDR3 totals 17 residues. With 4 bases clipped from V and 7 bases from J, the junction kept 13 bases outside the gene matches. The CDR3: CASSPPGLAGVGREQYF. The CDR3 DNA reads as TGCGCCAGCAGCCCCCCGGGACTAGCGGGAGTGGGAAGGGAGCAGTACTTC.

This clone was seen a handful of times. The V call is TRBV28, the J call TRBJ2-4; 7 bases agree with TRBD1. The CDR3 extends over 17 amino acids. V was clipped by 5 bases and J by 0 bases; unmatched bases: 10. The germline V gene has CDR1 MDHEN and CDR2 SYDVKM. The CDR3 protein is CASSLVTGRLAKNIQYF. The CDR3 region has the DNA TGTGCCAGCAGTCTAGTGACAGGGCGCCTAGCCAAAAACATTCAGTACTTC.

The gene calls are TRBV11-1 and TRBJ2-2; TRBD1 aligns across 11 bases. The CDR3 is 14 amino acids. Germline V gene data show CDR1 as SGHAT and CDR2 as FQDESV (reference sequence). V lost 6 bases to trimming and J lost 6 bases; unmatched junction nucleotides: 3. Written as DNA, the CDR3 is TGTGCCAGCAGGCGGGACAGGGGGTCCGGGGAGCTGTTTTTT. Its protein product is CASRRDRGSGELFF.

This clone appeared a few times. This chain links TRBV5-1 with TRBJ2-5; D gene unclear. Germline V gene sequence: CDR1 SGHRS, CDR2 YFSETQ. The CDR3 covers 13 residues. V gave up 1 base and J gave up 2 bases, with 6 bases separating them. In DNA, the CDR3 is TGCGCCAGCAGCTTGACAGAACAAGAGACCCAGTACTTC. Translated: CASSLTEQETQYF.

This clone was found a few times. The CDR3 reads CASSQGIAGFNEQFF. As DNA, the CDR3 is TGTGCCAGCAGCCAAGGGATAGCGGGTTTTAATGAGCAGTTCTTC. The genes are TRBV4-2 and TRBJ2-1; the match to TRBD2 covers 7 bases. This CDR3 has 15 residues. Unmatched junction bases numbered 7, after V lost 1 base and J lost 7 bases. CDR1 is LGHNA and CDR2 is YNFKEQ in the germline V gene.

This clone was detected only a few times. This chain uses TRBV27 with TRBJ2-1; 11 nucleotides align to TRBD2. CDR1 and CDR2 (germline): MNHEY, SMNVEV (reference sequence). The CDR3 spans 16 residues. Unmatched junction bases numbered 6, after V lost 2 bases and J lost 6 bases. The CDR3 DNA is TGTGCCAGCAGTTTAAGAGGGACTAGCGGCCTCAATGAGCAGTTCTTC. Its translation: CASSLRGTSGLNEQFF.

This clone was counted only a few times. J is TRBJ2-7 and V is TRBV29-1, with 11 nucleotides matching TRBD2. After removal of 7 bases from V and 2 bases from J, the junction contained 4 bases not matched to a gene. This CDR3 comprises 13 residues. Germline-derived CDR1 and CDR2 are SQVTM and ANQGSEA. CDR3 protein: CSAVAGGPYEQYF. The CDR3 coding sequence is TGCAGCGCGGTAGCGGGAGGGCCCTACGAGCAGTACTTC.

Only one count was recorded for this clone. The J gene is TRBJ2-2, the V gene TRBV5-8, with 8 bases fitting TRBD1. CDR3 length: 16 amino acids. Germline V CDR1 and CDR2: SGHTS, YDEGEE. Trimming at V came to 5 bases and at J to 3 bases, leaving 9 bases not matched to a gene. The CDR3 DNA sequence: TGTGCCAGCAGGCCTGGGACAGGAAAGGACACCGGGGAGCTGTTTTTT. Amino acid sequence: CASRPGTGKDTGELFF.

This clone was seen a few times. The chain couples TRBV5-6 to TRBJ2-1, with 9 bases matching TRBD1. CDR1 is SGHDT and CDR2 is YYEEEE in the germline V gene. This CDR3 region has 13 residues. The ends lost 4 bases at V and 9 bases at J; junction bases unmatched: 5. CDR3 DNA sequence: TGTGCCAGCAGCACTACAGGGGGCGGTGAGCAGTTCTTC. It yields the protein CASSTTGGGEQFF.

This sequence joins TRBV2 and TRBJ2-5, with unresolved D. This CDR3 is 14 amino acids long. V dropped 7 bases and J dropped 2 bases, with 14 bases sitting between them. Germline CDR1 is SNHLY and CDR2 is FYNNEI. Here the CDR3 reads CASKLSNTQETQYF. CDR3 sequence (DNA): TGTGCCAGCAAGTTGTCCAACACACAAGAGACCCAGTACTTC. Supplemented by reference TRBV2 and TRBJ2-5, the full variable domain reads EPEVTQTPSHQVTQMGQEVILRCVPISNHLYFYWYRQILGQKVEFLVSFYNNEISEKSEIFDDQFSVERPDGSNFTLKIRSTKLEDSAMYFCASKLSNTQETQYFGPGTRLLVL.

This chain links TRBV7-2 with TRBJ2-7, with a tentative D call TRBD2 (5 bases). This CDR3 comprises 14 residues. CDR1 and CDR2 (germline): SGHTA, FQGNSA. V lost 5 bases, J lost 6 bases, and 17 bases lay in between. The DNA of the CDR3 is TGTGCCAGCAGCCTTGAGGGTAGGCCTACCGAGCAGTACTTC. Its protein product is CASSLEGRPTEQYF.

This chain connects TRBV7-3 to TRBJ2-3, with TRBD2 identical over 7 bases. The CDR3 contains 14 residues. The V gene's germline CDR1 is SGHTA and CDR2 FQGTGA. V dropped 3 bases and J dropped 4; count of bases not matched to a gene: 4. For the CDR3, the DNA is TGTGCCAGCAGCTTGAGCGGGAACGCAGATACGCAGTATTTT. Translation: CASSLSGNADTQYF.

This clone was recorded a few times. For the CDR3, the DNA is TGCGCCAGCAGCCAAGGACCCAGCGGGAGTGAGACCCAGTACTTC. It encodes CASSQGPSGSETQYF. The J gene is TRBJ2-5, the V gene TRBV4-3, with 8 bases aligning to TRBD2. CDR3 size: 15 residues. Germline CDR1 reads LGHNA; CDR2 reads YSLEER. Germline trimming cut 1 base from V and 5 bases from J; bases unmatched to any gene: 6.

The chain uses TRBV28 and TRBJ2-7; 11 bases align to TRBD2. The CDR3 consists of 15 residues. With 2 bases clipped from V and 2 bases from J, the junction kept 2 bases outside the gene matches. Germline V gene lookup returns CDR1 MDHEN and CDR2 SYDVKM. DNA for the CDR3: TGTGCCAGCAGTTTAATACTAGCGGGGGCCTACGAGCAGTACTTC. The encoded protein is CASSLILAGAYEQYF.

This chain links TRBV2 with TRBJ2-7, with TRBD1 matching 7 bases. The germline V gene encodes CDR1 SNHLY and CDR2 FYNNEI. The CDR3 runs to 12 residues. With V trimmed by 8 bases and J by 3 bases, 4 bases remained unmatched. The CDR3 DNA reads as TGTGCCAGCCGGACAGGCCGCTACGAGCAGTACTTC. It is translated as CASRTGRYEQYF.